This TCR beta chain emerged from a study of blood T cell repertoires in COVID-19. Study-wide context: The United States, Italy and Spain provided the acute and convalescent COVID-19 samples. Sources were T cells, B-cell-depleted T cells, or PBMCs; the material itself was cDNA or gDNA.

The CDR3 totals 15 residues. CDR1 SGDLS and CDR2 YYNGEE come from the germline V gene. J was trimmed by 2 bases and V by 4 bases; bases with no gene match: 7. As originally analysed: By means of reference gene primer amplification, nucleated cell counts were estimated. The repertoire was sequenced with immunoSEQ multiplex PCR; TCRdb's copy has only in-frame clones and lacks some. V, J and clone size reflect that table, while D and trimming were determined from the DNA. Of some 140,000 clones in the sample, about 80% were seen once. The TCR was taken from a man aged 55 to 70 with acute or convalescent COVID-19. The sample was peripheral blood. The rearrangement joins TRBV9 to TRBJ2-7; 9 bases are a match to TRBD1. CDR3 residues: CASSSRDRVTYEQYF. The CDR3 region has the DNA TGTGCCAGCAGCTCTCGGGACAGGGTAACCTACGAGCAGTACTTC.